This TCR beta chain was identified during a study of blood T cell repertoires in COVID-19. Study-wide context: The United States, Italy and Spain were the sources of the acute and convalescent COVID-19 samples. The cDNA or gDNA used as material had been derived from T cells, B-cell-depleted T cells, or PBMCs.

In the source study's methods: Estimation of nucleated cell counts was performed using reference gene primer amplification. The protocol was immunoSEQ multiplex PCR, while the TCRdb copy is restricted to in-frame clones and leaves out a portion. That table gives V, J and clone size, and the DNA gave D and trimming. Seen here are roughly 290,000 clones, roughly 80% observed once, and the top ten hold approximately 4.1%. The CDR3 spans 13 residues. Per the germline V gene, CDR1 is ENHRY and CDR2 is SYGVKD. Trimming removed 7 bases from V and 4 bases from J, with 13 bases in between. This clone was picked up a small number of times.

This sequence joins TRBV10-3 and TRBJ1-2; weak D call: TRBD1 (6 bases). This receptor was obtained from a woman between 50 and 59 years old with active or convalescent COVID-19. Sequencing was carried out using peripheral blood. The CDR3 protein is CAITQGYGYGYTF. The DNA for the CDR3 is TGTGCCATCACACAGGGTTATGGCTATGGCTACACCTTC.